The 6 T cell receptor beta chains in this list originate from one sample, sequenced in a study of OX40 agonist ivuxolimab in advanced cancers. Sequenced by immunoSEQ multiplex PCR; TCRdb stores in-frame clones only, minus some. In the table there are tens of thousands of clones, approximately 82% of which are singletons. Here the sequenced sample was CD4+ or CD8+ T cells sorted from blood, taken in a trial of the OX40 agonist ivuxolimab. The receptor source for this set is an adult with an advanced solid tumor such as melanoma, head and neck, liver or kidney cancer.

V is TRBV7-9 and J is TRBJ1-1; 9 positions agree with TRBD1. The V gene's germline CDR1 is SEHNR and CDR2 FQNEAQ (reference sequence). The V and J ends lost 5 bases and 3 bases, in that order; junction bases with no gene match: 4. The CDR3 sequence is 14 residues long. The CDR3 loop is CASSPGQGYTEAFF. CDR3 nucleotide sequence: TGTGCCAGCAGCCCGGGACAGGGATACACTGAAGCTTTCTTT.

In this sample, this clone turned up a few times. V is TRBV7-8 and J is TRBJ2-7; 7 nucleotides agree with TRBD2. V lost 1 base to trimming and J lost 7 bases; unmatched junction nucleotides: 7. The CDR3 is 14 amino acids. Germline V gene sequence: CDR1 SGHVS, CDR2 FQNEAQ. For the CDR3, the DNA is TGTGCCAGCAGCTTAGGACTAGCAGGGACGGAGCAGTACTTC. The encoded protein is CASSLGLAGTEQYF.

The V and J genes are TRBV6-4 and TRBJ1-1, with TRBD1 matching 8 bases. The germline CDR1 and CDR2 sequences are MRHNA and SNTAGT. The CDR3 totals 13 residues. V shed 10 bases, J shed 4 bases, and the junction held 8 bases outside the gene matches. CDR3 DNA sequence: TGTGCCAACCACGGACAGGGAGGCACTGAAGCTTTCTTT. Translating it yields CANHGQGGTEAFF.

This chain connects TRBV4-2 to TRBJ2-2; D is undetermined. V was cut by 4 bases and J by 3 bases, with 3 bases left in between. Germline V CDR1 and CDR2: LGHNA, YNFKEQ. CDR3 size: 12 residues. The CDR3 DNA reads TGTGCCAGCAGCCTATACACCGGGGAGCTGTTTTTT. Translation gives CASSLYTGELFF.

The CDR3 region is CASSSQLHNEQFF. The CDR3 DNA is TGTGCCAGCAGCTCCCAGTTGCACAATGAGCAGTTCTTC. V gene TRBV7-2 combines with J gene TRBJ2-1; the D is unclear. The CDR3 totals 13 residues. Trimming shortened V by 4 bases and J by 5 bases, and 9 bases separated the two germline ends. Germline CDR1 reads SGHTA; CDR2 reads FQGNSA. Full variable domain (outside the CDR3, taken from reference TRBV7-2 and TRBJ2-1): GAGVSQSPSNKVTEKGKDVELRCDPISGHTALYWYRQSLGQGLEFLIYFQGNSAPDKSGLPSDRFSAERTGGSVSTLTIQRTQQEDSAVYLCASSSQLHNEQFFGPGTRLTVL.

The J gene is TRBJ1-4, the V gene TRBV5-8; D unclear. CDR3 length: 15 amino acids. Trimming pared 4 bases from V and 5 bases from J, leaving 15 bases between. The germline CDR1 and CDR2 sequences are SGHTS and YDEGEE. Here the CDR3 DNA reads TGTGCCAGCAGCAAAAGGGAAGTCGGGAATGAAAAACTGTTTTTT. Protein product: CASSKREVGNEKLFF. Using reference TRBV5-8 and TRBJ1-4 for the parts outside the CDR3, the full variable domain is EAGVTQSPTHLIKTRGQQATLRCSPISGHTSVYWYQQALGLGLQFLLWYDEGEERNRGNFPPRFSGRQFPNYSSELNVNALELEDSALYLCASSKREVGNEKLFFGSGTQLSVL.